This is a list of T cell receptor beta chains from one sample in a study of T cell repertoires in cytomegalovirus infection. In TCRdb, the reads were re-called with MiXCR into one record per CDR3 protein. Seen here are roughly 640,000 distinct CDR3 sequences, roughly 24% observed once, and the top ten hold roughly 8%. The sequenced sample consisted of CD8+ T cells from PBMCs. These receptors all come from a human donor in good health (CMV status not recorded). Some clones in this sample may be carry-over from other donors' samples. Each CDR3 is given without its conserved first and last residue.

v_gene	j_gene	CDR3aa
TRBV7-6	TRBJ2-4	ASSSAGGSGDIQY
TRBV7-8	TRBJ2-1	ASSLLQGAYNEQF
TRBV6-5	TRBJ2-7	ASSYTTGTEQY
TRBV6-2/TRBV6-3	TRBJ2-1	ASSYGLAGGPRYNEQF
TRBV27	TRBJ1-1	ASRAAATEAF
TRBV12-5	TRBJ1-5	ASGSSMTGSNQPQH
TRBV6-2/TRBV6-3	TRBJ1-1	ASSPPVHTEAF
TRBV7-9	TRBJ2-7	ASSPGGGLDEQY
TRBV25-1	TRBJ2-1	ASSGRLAGPYNEQF
TRBV7-2	TRBJ2-4	ASSQDKGKNIQY
TRBV28	TRBJ1-1	ASSHQGANEAF
TRBV6-5	TRBJ2-1	ASSQGRLIDEQF
TRBV7-6	TRBJ2-1	ASSLSENEQF
TRBV5-1	TRBJ1-1	ASSPLPHRGTGEAEAF
TRBV2	TRBJ1-1	ASGTGVGTEAF
TRBV6-5	TRBJ1-5	ASREKAGQPQH
TRBV11-2	TRBJ2-2	ASSLWSPGPANTGELF
TRBV7-9	TRBJ2-2	ASSLQDSRNTGELF
TRBV27	TRBJ2-1	ASSLNRGGYNEQF
TRBV7-2	TRBJ2-3	ASSLDRLITDTQY
TRBV7-9	TRBJ2-1	ASSQTWTGGKEQF
TRBV7-9	TRBJ2-1	ASSFSDTHPSYNEQF
TRBV4-1	TRBJ2-1	ASSVRYNEQF
TRBV28	TRBJ2-3	ASSLLEGGGAADTQY
TRBV28	TRBJ2-1	ASSLGEGSDEQF
TRBV5-1	TRBJ1-1	ASSGDREAF
TRBV12-5	TRBJ1-1	ASGLKSGGDTEAF
TRBV7-6	TRBJ2-3	ASSWGEVLTDTQY